This T cell receptor (beta chain) is drawn from a study of T cell responses to AZD1222 COVID-19 vaccine. V was clipped by 2 bases and J by 6 bases, with 10 bases between them. Germline V gene sequence: CDR1 SGHTA, CDR2 FQGNSA. The CDR3 sequence is 14 residues long. The assay was immunoSEQ multiplex PCR, and TCRdb's table has in-frame clones only and misses some. The sample yields about 63,000 clones, roughly 80% seen once. Points from the study as a whole: After the peak T cell response, and only then, were repertoires sampled.

Turning to this clone: The target antigen is unknown.

Material: peripheral blood, obtained 28 days after the second AZD1222 dose. This receptor was obtained from an adult who received the AZD1222 COVID-19 vaccine. The V call is TRBV7-2, the J call TRBJ1-4, with TRBD1 as a possible D gene (5 bases). The CDR3 region has the DNA TGTGCCAGCAGCTTACGGCAGGGTGATGAAAAACTGTTTTTT. Translating gives CASSLRQGDEKLFF.